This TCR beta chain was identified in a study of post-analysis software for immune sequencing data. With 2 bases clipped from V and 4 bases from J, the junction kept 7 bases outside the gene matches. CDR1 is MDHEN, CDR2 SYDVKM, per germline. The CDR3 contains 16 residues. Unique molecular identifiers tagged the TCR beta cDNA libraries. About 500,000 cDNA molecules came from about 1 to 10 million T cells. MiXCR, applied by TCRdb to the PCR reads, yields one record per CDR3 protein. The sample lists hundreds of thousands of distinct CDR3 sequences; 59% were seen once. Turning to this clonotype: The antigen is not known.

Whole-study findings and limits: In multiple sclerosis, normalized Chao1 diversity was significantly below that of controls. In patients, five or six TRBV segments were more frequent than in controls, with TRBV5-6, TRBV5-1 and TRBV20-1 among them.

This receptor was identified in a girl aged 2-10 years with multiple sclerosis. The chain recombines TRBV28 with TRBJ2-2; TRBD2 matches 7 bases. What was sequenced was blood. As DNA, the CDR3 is TGTGCCAGCAGTTTAAGCGGGGCCACTGCCACCGGGGAGCTGTTTTTT. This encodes CASSLSGATATGELFF.